This T cell receptor beta chain stems from a study of technical replicates of blood from a handful of donors. The germline V gene has CDR1 MRHNA and CDR2 SNTAGT. V lost 2 bases to trimming and J lost 8 bases; unmatched junction nucleotides: 6. The CDR3 is 14 amino acids. Data came from immunoSEQ multiplex PCR; TCRdb stores just in-frame clones and leaves some out. The profile shows around 65,000 clones, roughly 86% of them singletons. Specimen: PBMCs. The TCR sequence derives from a human donor in good health. Some clones in this sample may be carry-over from other donors' samples. The chain employs TRBV6-4 and TRBJ2-4; 7 bases are a match to TRBD1. CDR3 bases: TGTGCCAGCAGTGACACGAAAACAGGGGACATTCAGTACTTC. Amino acids: CASSDTKTGDIQYF.